This passage covers 22 T cell receptor beta chains from one sample sequenced in a study of T cells after yellow fever vaccination. MiXCR, applied by TCRdb to the 5' RACE reads, yields one record per CDR3 protein. This sample has just under 600,000 distinct CDR3 sequences, with about 13% found just once. The sample here was PBMCs, taken on the day of the yellow fever booster vaccination. Receptor source: a man aged 30 to 39 who received the YFV17D yellow fever vaccine.

This clonotype has a handful of counts. The chain joins TRBV14 to TRBJ2-7; D is possibly TRBD2 (5 bases). CDR1 is SGHDN, CDR2 FVKESK, per germline. CDR3 size: 14 residues. Trimming took 0 bases from V and 3 from J, leaving 9 bases between them. The chain's CDR3 is CASSQEGGRYEQYF. CDR3 DNA: TGTGCCAGCAGCCAAGAGGGCGGGCGCTACGAGCAGTACTTC.

J is TRBJ2-7 and V is TRBV27; 7 bases align to TRBD2. The CDR3 runs 15 residues. CDR1 is MNHEY and CDR2 is SMNVEV in the germline V gene (reference sequence). V was clipped by 0 bases and J by 7 bases; unmatched bases: 9. The CDR3: CASSLSAPLAREQYF. The CDR3 DNA sequence: TGTGCCAGCAGTTTATCAGCCCCACTAGCGCGGGAGCAGTACTTC.

This clonotype was picked up a small number of times. The V call is TRBV6-5, the J call TRBJ2-6, with D unresolved. Trimming cost V 5 bases and J 0 bases, with 8 bases left between them. The CDR3 loop spans 15 amino acids. Germline V gene data show CDR1 as MNHEY and CDR2 as SVGAGI. CDR3 in amino acids: CASSPSSSGANVLTF. CDR3 sequence (DNA): TGTGCCAGCAGTCCCTCGAGCTCTGGGGCCAACGTCCTGACTTTC.

This clonotype was seen at least ten times. V and J are TRBV20-1 and TRBJ2-1, with 11 bases identical to TRBD2. Germline lookup yields CDR1 DFQATT and CDR2 SNEGSKA (reference sequence). This CDR3 comprises 15 residues. V lost 5 bases to trimming and J lost 3 bases; unmatched junction nucleotides: 6. The DNA for the CDR3 is TGCAGTGCTCGTAAGACTAGCGGGATCTACAATGAGCAGTTCTTC. This encodes CSARKTSGIYNEQFF.

This clonotype was seen repeatedly, ten times or more. The chain employs TRBV28 and TRBJ2-2; D is uncertain. V lost 3 bases and J lost 5, with 4 bases in between. The CDR3 has 12 amino acids. CDR1 and CDR2 (germline): MDHEN, SYDVKM. The chain's CDR3 is CASSFYTGELFF. The CDR3 DNA reads TGTGCCAGCAGTTTCTATACCGGGGAGCTGTTTTTT.

This rearrangement joins TRBV7-2 to TRBJ2-7; the D is unclear. This CDR3 comprises 13 residues. Germline CDR1 SGHTA, CDR2 FQGNSA. Trimming took off 5 bases at V and 9 bases at J, with 17 bases between the two ends. CDR3 amino acids: CASSAGSFERQYF. For the CDR3, the DNA is TGTGCCAGCAGCGCAGGATCTTTCGAAAGGCAGTACTTC.

Only a few counts were recorded for this clonotype. This chain joins TRBV7-2 and TRBJ2-3; 7 bases map to TRBD2. Germline CDR1 is SGHTA and CDR2 is FQGNSA. J was trimmed by 2 bases and V by 5 bases; bases with no gene match: 10. This CDR3 is 16 amino acids long. CDR3 amino acids: CASSASGGRDTDTQYF. Written as DNA, the CDR3 is TGTGCCAGCAGCGCTAGCGGCGGGAGAGACACAGATACGCAGTATTTT.

This clonotype was picked up many times. The chain employs TRBV5-1 and TRBJ2-5, with 8 bases fitting TRBD1. The germline V gene has CDR1 SGHRS and CDR2 YFSETQ. V was clipped by 0 bases and J by 3 bases; unmatched bases: 4. CDR3 length equals 15 residues. This CDR3 is CASSLAGTGEETQYF. DNA of the CDR3: TGCGCCAGCAGCTTGGCCGGGACAGGTGAAGAGACCCAGTACTTC. Using reference TRBV5-1 and TRBJ2-5 for the parts outside the CDR3, the full variable domain is KAGVTQTPRYLIKTRGQQVTLSCSPISGHRSVSWYQQTPGQGLQFLFEYFSETQRNKGNFPGRFSGRQFSNSRSEMNVSTLELGDSALYLCASSLAGTGEETQYFGPGTRLLVL.

The table lists this clonotype with a few counts. The chain is built from TRBV7-2 and TRBJ2-1, with TRBD2 matching 7 bases. Germline V gives CDR1 SGHTA, CDR2 FQGNSA. Losses at the gene ends were 5 bases for V and 6 bases for J; bases not matched to a gene: 7. The CDR3 runs to 14 residues. The CDR3 sequence: CASSPGLVPNEQFF. The CDR3 DNA is TGTGCCAGCAGCCCCGGACTAGTCCCCAATGAGCAGTTCTTC.

This clonotype came up a few times. The chain uses TRBV9 and TRBJ2-5, with a possible D match to TRBD2 (5 bases). This CDR3 comprises 14 residues. Per the germline V gene, CDR1 is SGDLS and CDR2 is YYNGEE. Trimming left V 4 bases short and J 0 bases short, with 10 bases between. DNA for the CDR3: TGTGCCAGCAGCCTAGCCGACAACCAAGAGACCCAGTACTTC. It is translated as CASSLADNQETQYF.

This clonotype occurred a few times. The chain employs TRBV5-6 and TRBJ2-7, with 8 bases identical to TRBD1. The length of the CDR3 is 13 residues. V shed 4 bases and J 3 bases; nucleotides not matched to a gene: 3. CDR1 is SGHDT, CDR2 YYEEEE, per germline. The chain's CDR3 is CASSMTGVYEQYF. Here the CDR3 DNA reads TGTGCCAGCAGCATGACAGGGGTCTACGAGCAGTACTTC.

This clonotype was seen ten or more times. The rearrangement links TRBV7-2 to TRBJ2-2; maybe TRBD2 (5 bases). The CDR3 has 14 residues. Trimming left V 0 bases short and J 9 bases short, with 11 bases between. Germline V gives CDR1 SGHTA, CDR2 FQGNSA. The CDR3 nucleotides are TGTGCCAGCAGCTTAGCGCTGGAGGCTCGGGAGCTGTTTTTT. Amino acids: CASSLALEARELFF.

V is TRBV20-1 and J is TRBJ2-5; D is possibly TRBD1 (6 bases). Trimming stripped 3 bases from V and 1 base from J, with 9 bases between. The germline V gene has CDR1 DFQATT and CDR2 SNEGSKA (reference sequence). The CDR3 has 13 amino acids. For the CDR3, the DNA is TGCAGTGCTAGTAGGACAGCCCAAGAGACCCAGTACTTC. Amino acid sequence: CSASRTAQETQYF.

This clonotype appeared a few times. The rearrangement links TRBV7-2 to TRBJ2-1; 7 nucleotides match TRBD1. Germline CDR1 SGHTA, CDR2 FQGNSA. This CDR3 is built from 16 residues. After removal of 5 bases from V and 9 bases from J, the junction contained 16 bases not matched to a gene. The CDR3 DNA follows: TGTGCCAGCAGCCCCCCCTCGTCCGACAGGGAAGGTGAGCAGTTCTTC. Its translation is CASSPPSSDREGEQFF.

The chain joins TRBV5-6 to TRBJ1-6; D is perhaps TRBD1 (6 bases). Germline loops: CDR1 SGHDT, CDR2 YYEEEE. Trimming left V 1 base short and J 10 bases short, with 9 bases between. CDR3 length equals 13 residues. The CDR3 loop is CASSLNQGSPLHF. CDR3 bases: TGTGCCAGCAGCTTGAACCAGGGGTCACCCCTCCACTTT.

This clonotype was counted between two and nine times. The chain carries TRBV7-3 and TRBJ2-3; 8 bases line up with TRBD2. CDR1 is SGHTA and CDR2 is FQGTGA in the germline V gene. V dropped 4 bases and J dropped 4; count of bases not matched to a gene: 1. The CDR3 loop spans 13 amino acids. The CDR3 region has the DNA TGTGCCAGCAGCTCCGGGGGGGCAGATACGCAGTATTTT. Amino acids: CASSSGGADTQYF. Using reference TRBV7-3 and TRBJ2-3 for the parts outside the CDR3, the full variable domain is GAGVSQTPSNKVTEKGKYVELRCDPISGHTALYWYRQSLGQGPEFLIYFQGTGAADDSGLPNDRFFAVRPEGSVSTLKIQRTERGDSAVYLCASSSGGADTQYFGPGTRLTVL.

The chain joins TRBV9 to TRBJ1-4, with D unclear. The CDR3 runs to 14 residues. V shed 4 bases and J shed 0 bases, with 7 bases lying between them. Germline V gives CDR1 SGDLS, CDR2 YYNGEE. CDR3 in amino acids: CASSPRATNEKLFF. CDR3 nucleotide sequence: TGTGCCAGCAGCCCCCGGGCAACTAATGAAAAACTGTTTTTT. The variable domain in full, with the rest retrieved from reference TRBV9 and TRBJ1-4, is DSGVTQTPKHLITATGQRVTLRCSPRSGDLSVYWYQQSLDQGLQFLIQYYNGEERAKGNILERFSAQQFPDLHSELNLSSLELGDSALYFCASSPRATNEKLFFGSGTQLSVL.

J is TRBJ2-7 and V is TRBV7-8, with a weak D call TRBD2 (5 bases). Trimming left V 6 bases short and J 1 base short, with 13 bases between. Germline CDR1 SGHVS, CDR2 FQNEAQ. CDR3 size: 14 residues. The CDR3, as DNA: TGTGCCAGCAGTTCCCAACTAGGATCCTACGAGCAGTACTTC. Translated: CASSSQLGSYEQYF. Variable domain in full (rest from reference TRBV7-8 and TRBJ2-7): GAGVSQSPRYKVAKRGQDVALRCDPISGHVSLFWYQQALGQGPEFLTYFQNEAQLDKSGLPSDRFFAERPEGSVSTLKIQRTQQEDSAVYLCASSSQLGSYEQYFGPGTRLTVT.

Many counts were recorded for this clonotype. The V call is TRBV2, the J call TRBJ2-5, with unresolved D. Trimming removed 3 bases at V and 1 base at J, with 6 bases between. Germline V gene sequence: CDR1 SNHLY, CDR2 FYNNEI. CDR3 length: 13 amino acids. The CDR3, as DNA: TGTGCCAGCAGTGACAGGACCCAAGAGACCCAGTACTTC. Encoded protein: CASSDRTQETQYF.

The chain has TRBV28 and TRBJ2-4, with D tentatively TRBD1 or TRBD2 (5 bases each). CDR1 and CDR2 (germline): MDHEN, SYDVKM. CDR3 size: 14 residues. V was cut by 1 base and J by 6 bases, with 10 bases left in between. CDR3 DNA sequence: TGTGCCAGCAGTTTATCCGAGGGGCTAAACATTCAGTACTTC. The encoded protein is CASSLSEGLNIQYF.

This chain joins TRBV12-3 or TRBV12-4 and TRBJ2-7, with D unclear. Trimming shortened V by 8 bases and J by 6 bases, and 14 bases separated the two germline ends. The CDR3 totals 12 residues. The CDR3 region is CASGVRAGEQYF. DNA of the CDR3: TGTGCCAGCGGTGTAAGAGCTGGCGAGCAGTACTTC.

In this sample, this clonotype turned up a few times. V is TRBV10-3 and J is TRBJ2-5; 9 bases align to TRBD2. V gave up 11 bases and J gave up 5 bases; unmatched junction bases: 21. The CDR3 is 17 amino acids. Per germline, CDR1 ENHRY and CDR2 SYGVKD. The CDR3, as DNA: TGTGCCTCGTCGCCGCATAGCGGGAGTGGTAGGCTGGAGACCCAGTACTTC. It codes for CASSPHSGSGRLETQYF.